These 13 T cell receptor beta chains share one sample of origin, sequenced in a study of T-cell reconstitution after alpha-beta-depleted transplantation in children. It was with unique molecular identifiers that the TCRbeta library was prepared. TCRdb independently ran MiXCR on the PCR reads; one entry per CDR3 protein. This sample yields more than 200,000 distinct CDR3 sequences, of which around 8.9% are seen a single time; about 4.8% belongs to the top ten. Sequenced here: PBMCs from the stem cell graft donor, sampled from the stem cell graft. The receptors were sampled from a human donor who donated a stem cell graft to a child with SCID.

This clonotype was picked up many times. This chain links TRBV29-1 with TRBJ2-7; no reliable D call. CDR1 is SQVTM, CDR2 ANQGSEA, per germline. V gave up 7 bases and J gave up 0 bases, with 13 bases separating them. The CDR3 has 13 residues. The CDR3 sequence is CSGSVPNSYEQYF. The DNA for the CDR3 is TGCAGCGGCTCGGTTCCGAACTCCTACGAGCAGTACTTC.

The table lists this clonotype with many counts. This chain links TRBV5-6 with TRBJ2-5, with D maybe TRBD1 (5 bases). The CDR3 extends over 14 amino acids. CDR1 and CDR2 from the germline V gene are SGHDT and YYEEEE. V lost 1 base, J lost 5 bases, and 12 bases lay in between. CDR3 sequence: CASSLSGPGETQYF. The CDR3 DNA sequence: TGTGCCAGCAGCTTGTCAGGGCCCGGGGAGACCCAGTACTTC.

In its sample, this clonotype was seen many times. The gene calls are TRBV4-2 and TRBJ2-2; 9 bases match TRBD2. After removal of 4 bases from V and 4 bases from J, the junction contained 7 bases not matched to a gene. Germline lookup yields CDR1 LGHNA and CDR2 YNFKEQ. CDR3 length: 16 residues. The CDR3 bases are TGTGCCAGCAGCCGGGCTAGCGGGGAAGCCACCGGGGAGCTGTTTTTT. Translating gives CASSRASGEATGELFF.

This clonotype was seen at least ten times. This chain connects TRBV28 to TRBJ2-2, with D perhaps TRBD1 or TRBD2 (7 bases each). With 7 bases removed from V and 4 bases from J, the gap between germline ends came to 16 bases. The CDR3 sequence is 15 residues long. CDR1 and CDR2 from the germline V gene are MDHEN and SYDVKM. The CDR3 loop reads CASTRGGGSTGELFF. CDR3 DNA sequence: TGTGCCAGCACCCGAGGGGGCGGGAGCACCGGGGAGCTGTTTTTT.

This chain joins TRBV7-2 and TRBJ1-3; D gene ambiguous. The CDR3 is made up of 15 amino acids. The V gene lost 5 bases and the J gene lost 2 bases, with 13 bases spanning the gap. The germline CDR1 and CDR2 sequences are SGHTA and FQGNSA. The chain's CDR3 is CASSPLPSAGNTIYF. The CDR3 nucleotides are TGTGCCAGCAGCCCGCTCCCTTCAGCTGGAAACACCATATATTTT. Using reference TRBV7-2 and TRBJ1-3 for the parts outside the CDR3, the full variable domain is GAGVSQSPSNKVTEKGKDVELRCDPISGHTALYWYRQSLGQGLEFLIYFQGNSAPDKSGLPSDRFSAERTGGSVSTLTIQRTQQEDSAVYLCASSPLPSAGNTIYFGEGSWLTVV.

V usage is TRBV6-5 and J usage is TRBJ2-7; no definite D call. Trimming took off 0 bases at V and 4 bases at J, with 13 bases between the two ends. The CDR3 has 15 amino acids. Germline V gives CDR1 MNHEY, CDR2 SVGAGI. This CDR3 is CASSYSPHTPYEQYF. The CDR3 DNA reads as TGTGCCAGCAGTTACTCACCACACACGCCTTACGAGCAGTACTTC.

This clonotype was counted at least ten times. This chain uses TRBV28 with TRBJ2-1, with D tentatively TRBD2 (6 bases). This CDR3 comprises 13 residues. Trimming pared 5 bases from V and 12 bases from J, leaving 17 bases between. Germline V gene sequence: CDR1 MDHEN, CDR2 SYDVKM. The CDR3 nucleotides read TGTGCCAGCAGTCACCCTTGGGACTCGGGGCAGTTCTTC. Translated: CASSHPWDSGQFF. Together with reference TRBV28 and TRBJ2-1, the CDR3 gives the full variable domain: DVKVTQSSRYLVKRTGEKVFLECVQDMDHENMFWYRQDPGLGLRLIYFSYDVKMKEKGDIPEGYSVSREKKERFSLILESASTNQTSMYLCASSHPWDSGQFFGPGTRLTVL.

The table lists this clonotype with many counts. The chain recombines TRBV5-1 with TRBJ1-1; D gene uncertain. The germline V and J ends were trimmed by 4 bases and 0 bases, with 7 bases remaining between them. There are 13 residues in the CDR3. Germline assignment: CDR1 SGHRS and CDR2 YFSETQ. CDR3 amino acids: CASSDVVNTEAFF. The CDR3 nucleotides read TGCGCCAGCAGCGACGTCGTGAACACTGAAGCTTTCTTT.

This clonotype was recorded at least ten times. V is TRBV4-3 and J is TRBJ2-3; 12 positions match TRBD2. Germline assignment: CDR1 LGHNA and CDR2 YSLEER. Germline trimming cut 7 bases from V and 1 base from J; bases unmatched to any gene: 12. This CDR3 contains 18 residues. The CDR3 loop is CASTYNLAGGPGTDTQYF. The CDR3 region has the DNA TGCGCCAGCACCTACAACCTAGCGGGGGGGCCTGGCACAGATACGCAGTATTTT.

This clonotype was found many times. This rearrangement joins TRBV20-1 to TRBJ2-1, with 7 bases that match TRBD2. The trim removed 2 bases at V and 5 bases at J, leaving 9 bases unmatched. The CDR3 spans 15 residues. Germline V gene sequence: CDR1 DFQATT, CDR2 SNEGSKA (reference sequence). The CDR3 sequence: CSARKTGLPNNEQFF. CDR3 in DNA: TGCAGTGCTAGAAAAACGGGACTACCCAACAATGAGCAGTTCTTC.

The sample holds many counts of this clonotype. The rearrangement joins TRBV28 to TRBJ2-7; 9 nucleotides agree with TRBD1. Germline V lookup: CDR1 MDHEN, CDR2 SYDVKM. Losses at the gene ends were 6 bases for V and 10 bases for J; bases not matched to a gene: 7. The CDR3 consists of 12 residues. For the CDR3, the DNA is TGTGCCAGCAGCCGGGACAGGGTTGGACAGTACTTC. Translated, it gives CASSRDRVGQYF.

This clonotype appeared many times. V and J are TRBV27 and TRBJ1-6; 7 bases line up with TRBD1. Germline V lookup: CDR1 MNHEY, CDR2 SMNVEV (reference sequence). This CDR3 spans 14 amino acids. V lost 1 base, J lost 7 bases, and 1 base stayed unmatched. CDR3 sequence (DNA): TGTGCCAGCAGTTTATACAGGGGAAATTCACCCCTCCACTTT. Translation: CASSLYRGNSPLHF.

This clonotype was found many times. This chain links TRBV5-1 with TRBJ2-7; D not resolved. The germline V and J ends were trimmed by 4 bases and 3 bases, with 8 bases remaining between them. Looked up from germline, CDR1 is SGHRS and CDR2 is YFSETQ. The CDR3 is 12 amino acids. The CDR3 spells CASSVGDYEQYF. CDR3 DNA sequence: TGCGCCAGCAGCGTTGGAGACTACGAGCAGTACTTC. Combining the CDR3 with reference TRBV5-1 and TRBJ2-7 gives the whole variable domain KAGVTQTPRYLIKTRGQQVTLSCSPISGHRSVSWYQQTPGQGLQFLFEYFSETQRNKGNFPGRFSGRQFSNSRSEMNVSTLELGDSALYLCASSVGDYEQYFGPGTRLTVT.